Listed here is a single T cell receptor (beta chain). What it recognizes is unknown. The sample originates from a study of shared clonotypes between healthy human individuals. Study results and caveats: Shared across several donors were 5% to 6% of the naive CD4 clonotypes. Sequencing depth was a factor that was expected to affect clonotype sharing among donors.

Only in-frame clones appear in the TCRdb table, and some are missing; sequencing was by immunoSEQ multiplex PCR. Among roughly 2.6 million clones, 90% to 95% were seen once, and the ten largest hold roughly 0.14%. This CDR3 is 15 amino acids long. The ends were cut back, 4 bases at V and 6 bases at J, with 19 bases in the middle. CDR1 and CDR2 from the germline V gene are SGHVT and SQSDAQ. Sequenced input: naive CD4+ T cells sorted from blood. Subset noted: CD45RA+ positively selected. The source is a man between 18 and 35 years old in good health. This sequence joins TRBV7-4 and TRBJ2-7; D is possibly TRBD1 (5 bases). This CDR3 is CASSSSRVDLTEQYF. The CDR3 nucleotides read TGTGCCAGCAGCTCATCCAGGGTCGACCTTACCGAGCAGTACTTC.